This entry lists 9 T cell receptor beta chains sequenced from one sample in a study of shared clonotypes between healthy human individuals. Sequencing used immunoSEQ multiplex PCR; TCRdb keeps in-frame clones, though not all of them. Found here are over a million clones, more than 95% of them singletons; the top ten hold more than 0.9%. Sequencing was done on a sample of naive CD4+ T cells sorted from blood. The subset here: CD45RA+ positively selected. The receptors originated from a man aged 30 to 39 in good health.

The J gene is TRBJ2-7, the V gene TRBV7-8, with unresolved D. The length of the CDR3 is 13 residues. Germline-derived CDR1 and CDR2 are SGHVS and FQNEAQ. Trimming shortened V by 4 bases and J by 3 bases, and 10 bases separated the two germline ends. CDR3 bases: TGTGCCAGCAGCTCCGGTGGGGTCTACGAGCAGTACTTC. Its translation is CASSSGGVYEQYF.

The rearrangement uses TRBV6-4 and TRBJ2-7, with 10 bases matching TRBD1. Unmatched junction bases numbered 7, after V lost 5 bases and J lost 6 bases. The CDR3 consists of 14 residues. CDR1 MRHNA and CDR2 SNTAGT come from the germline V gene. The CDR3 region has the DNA TGTGCCAGCAGTCCGGGACAGGGGTTCAGCGAGCAGTACTTC. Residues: CASSPGQGFSEQYF.

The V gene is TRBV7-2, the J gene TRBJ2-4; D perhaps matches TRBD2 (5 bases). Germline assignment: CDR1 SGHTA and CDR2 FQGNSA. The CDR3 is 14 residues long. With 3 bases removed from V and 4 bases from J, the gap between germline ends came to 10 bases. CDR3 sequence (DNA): TGTGCCAGCAGCTTGTCCCGGGATAAAAACATTCAGTACTTC. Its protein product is CASSLSRDKNIQYF.

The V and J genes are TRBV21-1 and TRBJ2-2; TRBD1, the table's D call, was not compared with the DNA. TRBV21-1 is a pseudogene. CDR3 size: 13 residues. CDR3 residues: CASSKEGGPELFF. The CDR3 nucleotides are TGTGCCAGCAGCAAAGAAGGTGGGCCCGAGCTGTTTTTT.

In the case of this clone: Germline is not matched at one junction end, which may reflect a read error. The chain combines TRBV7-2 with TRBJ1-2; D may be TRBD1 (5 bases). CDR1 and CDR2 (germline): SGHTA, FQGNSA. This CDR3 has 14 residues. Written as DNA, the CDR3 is TGTGCCAGCAGCCCGAGGACAACTAACCATGGCTACACCTTC. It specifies CASSPRTTNHGYTF. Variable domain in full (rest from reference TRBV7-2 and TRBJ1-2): GAGVSQSPSNKVTEKGKDVELRCDPISGHTALYWYRQSLGQGLEFLIYFQGNSAPDKSGLPSDRFSAERTGGSVSTLTIQRTQQEDSAVYLCASSPRTTNHGYTFGSGTRLTVV.

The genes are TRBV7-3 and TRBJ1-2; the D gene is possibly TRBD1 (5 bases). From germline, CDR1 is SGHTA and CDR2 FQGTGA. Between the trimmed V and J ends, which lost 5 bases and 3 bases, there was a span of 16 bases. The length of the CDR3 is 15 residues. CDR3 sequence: CASSPGTSVDYGYTF. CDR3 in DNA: TGTGCCAGCAGCCCCGGGACCTCAGTTGACTATGGCTACACCTTC.

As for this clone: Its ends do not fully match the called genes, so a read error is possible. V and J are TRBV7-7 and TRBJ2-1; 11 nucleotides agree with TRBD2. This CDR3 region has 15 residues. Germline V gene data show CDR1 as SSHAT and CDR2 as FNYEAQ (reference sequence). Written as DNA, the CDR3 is TGTGCTAGCAGCATTGGGACTAGCGGATACAATGAGCAGTTCTTC. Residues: CASSIGTSGYNEQFF.

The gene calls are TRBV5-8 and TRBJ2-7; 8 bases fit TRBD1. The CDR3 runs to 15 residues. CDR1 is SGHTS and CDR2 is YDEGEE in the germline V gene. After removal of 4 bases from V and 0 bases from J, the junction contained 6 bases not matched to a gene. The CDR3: CASSPGTGSSYEQYF. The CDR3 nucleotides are TGTGCCAGCAGCCCCGGGACAGGTTCCTCCTACGAGCAGTACTTC.

The CDR3 sequence is CASIPQIGQLYNEQFF. CDR3 DNA: TGTGCCAGCATCCCGCAGATTGGACAACTCTACAATGAGCAGTTCTTC. The rearrangement joins TRBV6-4 to TRBJ2-1, with D maybe TRBD1 (5 bases). The V gene lost 7 bases and the J gene lost 3 bases, with 19 bases spanning the gap. Germline V gene lookup returns CDR1 MRHNA and CDR2 SNTAGT. The CDR3 covers 16 residues.